Following are 22 T cell receptor beta chains from one sample sequenced in a study of T-cell reconstitution after alpha-beta-depleted transplantation in children (dated by TCRdb to 2016 to 2017). Libraries were built with PCR. Data came from an Illumina HiSeq 2500. TCR library preparation used molecular barcoding, with unique molecular identifiers applied to normalize quantification of the TCRbeta repertoire. Using fastp at Q25 and MiXCR, TCRdb reprocessed the public reads and kept productive beta chains. Merged by CDR3 protein, the rows form single entries marked with the most common genes and DNA. Across this sample there are about 610,000 distinct CDR3 sequences, with roughly a tenth seen only once. Less than 5% of the sample rests with the top ten. Sequenced material: PBMCs from the stem cell graft donor, taken from the stem cell graft. The receptors stem from a human donor who donated a stem cell graft to a child with acute myeloid leukemia.

The genes are TRBV20-1 and TRBJ2-4; D is ambiguous. Germline V CDR1 and CDR2: DFQATT, SNEGSKA (reference sequence). The ends were cut back, 0 bases at V and 4 bases at J, with 7 bases in the middle. The CDR3 consists of 13 residues. Written as DNA, the CDR3 is TGCAGTGCTAGAGAACCCATAAAAAACATTCAGTACTTC. Protein sequence: CSAREPIKNIQYF.

This clonotype was detected ten times or more. V usage is TRBV5-6 and J usage is TRBJ2-7; TRBD2 matches at 7 bases. With V trimmed by 4 bases and J by 3 bases, 10 bases remained unmatched. There are 15 residues in the CDR3. Germline-derived CDR1 and CDR2 are SGHDT and YYEEEE. This chain's CDR3 is CASSPFGGEDYEQYF. DNA of the CDR3: TGTGCCAGCAGCCCCTTTGGGGGGGAAGACTACGAGCAGTACTTC.

This clonotype was observed many times. This chain connects TRBV27 to TRBJ2-1; D is uncertain. The germline V and J ends were trimmed by 0 bases and 9 bases, with 12 bases remaining between them. Germline V gene lookup returns CDR1 MNHEY and CDR2 SMNVEV (reference sequence). The CDR3 consists of 14 residues. The CDR3 DNA follows: TGTGCCAGCAGTTTATCGAGACGATCGGGTGAGCAGTTCTTC. This translates into CASSLSRRSGEQFF.

The table lists this clonotype with many counts. CDR3 protein: CASSRTSGTYEQYF. The CDR3 DNA sequence: TGTGCCAGCAGTAGGACTAGCGGGACTTACGAGCAGTACTTC. The chain recombines TRBV6-2 or TRBV6-3 with TRBJ2-7; 12 nucleotides agree with TRBD2. The J segment lost 4 bases and the V segment lost 5 bases, leaving 3 bases of the junction unmatched. Germline CDR1 is MNHEY and CDR2 is SVGEGT. This CDR3 contains 14 residues.

This clonotype was counted a few times. The rearrangement links TRBV12-3 or TRBV12-4 to TRBJ2-7, with D perhaps assigned TRBD1 or TRBD2 (6 bases each). Trimming stripped 2 bases from V and 0 bases from J, with 14 bases between. CDR3 size: 16 residues. The chain's CDR3 is CASSLRRGSSSYEQYF. CDR3 bases: TGTGCCAGCAGTTTAAGGAGGGGGTCCTCCTCCTACGAGCAGTACTTC.

The V gene is TRBV4-2, the J gene TRBJ2-1; 7 nucleotides line up with TRBD2. Looked up from germline, CDR1 is LGHNA and CDR2 is YNFKEQ. This CDR3 is built from 16 residues. The ends lost 1 base at V and 7 bases at J; junction bases unmatched: 10. The CDR3 loop reads CASSQGGSGTLNEQFF. The CDR3 DNA follows: TGTGCCAGCAGCCAAGGGGGGAGCGGGACGCTGAATGAGCAGTTCTTC.

This clonotype was seen a few times. The V gene is TRBV20-1, the J gene TRBJ2-7; 7 positions match TRBD2. Germline-derived CDR1 and CDR2 are DFQATT and SNEGSKA (reference sequence). V shed 1 base and J 5 bases; nucleotides not matched to a gene: 11. The CDR3 has 15 amino acids. Here the CDR3 reads CSARAPQAGSDEQYF. DNA for the CDR3: TGCAGTGCTAGAGCCCCCCAAGCGGGATCAGACGAGCAGTACTTC.

The sample holds many counts of this clonotype. In nucleotides, the CDR3 is TGCAGTGCTAGCGGGACTAGCACAGATACGCAGTATTTT. Amino acids: CSASGTSTDTQYF. The rearrangement uses TRBV20-1 and TRBJ2-3; perhaps TRBD2 as D (6 bases). Trimming took 3 bases from V and 0 from J, leaving 7 bases between them. The CDR3 has 13 amino acids. The V gene's germline CDR1 is DFQATT and CDR2 SNEGSKA (reference sequence).

V gene TRBV28 combines with J gene TRBJ2-7; 13 nucleotides match TRBD2. V shed 4 bases, J shed 7 bases, and the junction held 13 bases outside the gene matches. CDR3 size: 17 residues. Germline V gene data show CDR1 as MDHEN and CDR2 as SYDVKM. The CDR3 DNA reads TGTGCCAGCAGTTCTGCTTATGCTACTAGCGGGAGGGGGGAGCAGTACTTC. This gives the protein CASSSAYATSGRGEQYF.

The genes are TRBV18 and TRBJ1-2; TRBD1 might be the D (6 bases). Germline assignment: CDR1 KGHSH and CDR2 LQKENI. The CDR3 sequence is 14 residues long. V lost 3 bases, J lost 4 bases, and 12 bases lay in between. The CDR3 nucleotides read TGTGCCAGCTCACCTCTAGGGACATCCTATGGCTACACCTTC. Protein sequence: CASSPLGTSYGYTF.

This chain joins TRBV20-1 and TRBJ2-3; 7 bases map to TRBD1. The V and J ends lost 5 bases and 3 bases, in that order; junction bases with no gene match: 5. The length of the CDR3 is 13 residues. Germline V lookup: CDR1 DFQATT, CDR2 SNEGSKA (reference sequence). CDR3 DNA sequence: TGCAGTGCTCCTCGACAGGGAACAGATACGCAGTATTTT. Translated: CSAPRQGTDTQYF.

The chain employs TRBV7-3 and TRBJ2-3, with D hard to call. The germline V and J ends were trimmed by 1 base and 8 bases, with 10 bases remaining between them. CDR1 SGHTA and CDR2 FQGTGA come from the germline V gene. This CDR3 spans 13 amino acids. CDR3 in amino acids: CASSLRAVGTQYF. The CDR3 bases are TGTGCCAGCAGCTTAAGGGCCGTGGGTACGCAGTATTTT.

This clonotype was detected a few times. The CDR3 bases are TGCAGTGCCCGAGACCAGGGGGATAATTCACCCCTCCACTTT. Translation: CSARDQGDNSPLHF. This chain uses TRBV20-1 with TRBJ1-6; 7 bases are a match to TRBD1. CDR3 length equals 14 residues. The germline CDR1 and CDR2 sequences are DFQATT and SNEGSKA (reference sequence). After removal of 6 bases from V and 5 bases from J, the junction contained 7 bases not matched to a gene.

This clonotype turned up a few times. The chain is built from TRBV7-2 and TRBJ2-7, with 9 bases lining up with TRBD2. After removal of 1 base from V and 0 bases from J, the junction contained 4 bases not matched to a gene. This CDR3 spans 16 amino acids. CDR1 and CDR2 (germline): SGHTA, FQGNSA. CDR3 sequence (DNA): TGTGCCAGCAGCTTAGTAGGTAGCGGGGGCTCCTACGAGCAGTACTTC. It encodes CASSLVGSGGSYEQYF.

This sequence joins TRBV20-1 and TRBJ2-3, with no clear D. With 3 bases removed from V and 1 base from J, the gap between germline ends came to 14 bases. The CDR3 runs to 15 residues. Germline lookup yields CDR1 DFQATT and CDR2 SNEGSKA (reference sequence). The CDR3 protein is CSASLAPERTDTQYF. CDR3 sequence (DNA): TGCAGTGCTAGTCTTGCCCCTGAACGCACAGATACGCAGTATTTT.

This clonotype was seen many times. V gene TRBV29-1 combines with J gene TRBJ2-2, with 11 bases that match TRBD2. From germline, CDR1 is SQVTM and CDR2 ANQGSEA. After removal of 4 bases from V and 0 bases from J, the junction contained 4 bases not matched to a gene. The CDR3 is 16 residues long. The CDR3 loop reads CSVVGTSGANTGELFF. The CDR3 nucleotides read TGCAGCGTTGTCGGGACTAGCGGAGCGAACACCGGGGAGCTGTTTTTT.

CDR3 loop: CASTVQGFGNTIYF. CDR3 DNA: TGTGCCAGCACCGTACAGGGGTTTGGAAACACCATATATTTT. The chain recombines TRBV12-3 or TRBV12-4 with TRBJ1-3, with 7 bases identical to TRBD1. CDR3 length equals 14 residues. V gave up 7 bases and J gave up 3 bases; unmatched junction bases: 6.

The chain links TRBV20-1 to TRBJ1-2; D not certain. This CDR3 is 12 amino acids long. Germline CDR1 and CDR2: DFQATT and SNEGSKA (reference sequence). With 6 bases removed from V and 4 bases from J, the gap between germline ends came to 12 bases. CDR3 DNA: TGCAGTGCCGCGACGGCCTCCTATGGCTACACCTTC. Its translation: CSAATASYGYTF.

This clonotype has more than one count but fewer than ten. The J gene is TRBJ2-2, the V gene TRBV6-5; 14 bases are a match to TRBD2. The CDR3 has 19 residues. V lost 0 bases, J lost 8 bases, and 11 bases stayed unmatched. Germline CDR1 and CDR2: MNHEY and SVGAGI. The CDR3 coding sequence is TGTGCCAGCAGTTACTCGAGGCCCGGGACTAGCGGGAGAGGAGGGGAGCTGTTTTTT. Translation: CASSYSRPGTSGRGGELFF.

The chain carries TRBV3-1 and TRBJ1-1; D unclear. This CDR3 is built from 15 residues. With 0 bases removed from V and 3 bases from J, the gap between germline ends came to 11 bases. The germline gives CDR1 LGHDT, CDR2 YNNKEL (reference sequence). CDR3 bases: TGTGCCAGCAGCCAAGATCGAGTCCGCTACACTGAAGCTTTCTTT. Encoded protein: CASSQDRVRYTEAFF.

The gene calls are TRBV5-4 and TRBJ1-2, with TRBD1 matching 10 bases. V was clipped by 7 bases and J by 2 bases; unmatched bases: 11. The CDR3 length is 16 residues. Germline V gene lookup returns CDR1 SGHNT and CDR2 YYREEE (reference sequence). The CDR3 here is CASVRRKDRGNYGYTF. The CDR3 DNA sequence: TGTGCCAGCGTACGACGTAAGGACAGGGGGAACTATGGCTACACCTTC.

This clonotype was counted between two and nine times. Written as DNA, the CDR3 is TGTGCCAGTAGCCGCTACGGACAGCCTTCCTACGAGCAGTACTTC. Amino acid sequence: CASSRYGQPSYEQYF. The chain joins TRBV19 to TRBJ2-7; TRBD1 might be the D (6 bases). The CDR3 extends over 15 amino acids. Germline values: CDR1 LNHDA, CDR2 SQIVND (reference sequence). Trimming left V 6 bases short and J 1 base short, with 16 bases between.